Sequencing of this TCR beta chain was carried out in a study of beta chain features in type 1 diabetes. General observations from the study: When Type 1 diabetes patients were examined, their TCRB CDR3s proved moderately but significantly shorter in all four CD4+ subsets.

Sorting based on CD45RO/CCR7/CD25/CD127/CD95/CD27 separated CD4+ naive, central memory, regulatory and stem cell-like memory cells. Unmatched junction bases numbered 3, after V lost 5 bases and J lost 0 bases. Germline V CDR1 and CDR2: MNHEY, SVGAGI. CDR3 length: 15 residues. The entirety of the isolated RNA underwent reverse transcription, so expressed TCRB transcripts were sequenced. Clones were read by immunoSEQ multiplex PCR, and TCRdb kept only the in-frame ones, dropping some. The table shows roughly 230,000 clones, with more than 9% occurring only once. Concerning this clone: What it binds is unknown.

The sample was naive CD4+ T cells from blood. This sequence was found in a woman aged 18-30 years in good health. The chain recombines TRBV6-5 with TRBJ2-3; 9 bases agree with TRBD1. DNA of the CDR3: TGTGCCAGCAGTCGGGACAGGGTGAGCACAGATACGCAGTATTTT. Translating it yields CASSRDRVSTDTQYF.